This T cell receptor beta chain is from a study of beta chain features in type 1 diabetes. At the level of the study: The study found patients and healthy donors alike in age, gender and cell yields.

This CDR3 has 15 residues. The V gene lost 4 bases and the J gene lost 1 base, with 12 bases spanning the gap. Germline V CDR1 and CDR2: LGHNA, YSLEER. Researchers reported sorting CD4+ naive, central memory, regulatory and stem cell-like memory cells via CD45RO/CCR7/CD25/CD127/CD95/CD27. Details on this clone: Its target is not known.

Whole-study results and caveats: There was a moderate but significant shortening of TCRB CDR3s in all four CD4+ subsets of Type 1 diabetes patients. For patients and controls alike, PCR might favor shorter templates to the same degree.

The authors reverse transcribed all of the isolated RNA, so sequencing captured expressed TCRB transcripts. Assay used: immunoSEQ multiplex PCR; TCRdb lists only in-frame clones, some missing. This table has 150,000 to 200,000 clones, 8% to 8.5% appearing once. This clonotype was sampled from a woman in her late teens or twenties with type 1 diabetes. This chain uses TRBV4-3 with TRBJ2-3, with D hard to call. The sample consisted of central memory CD4+ T cells from blood. CDR3 nucleotides: TGCGCCAGCAGCCCGCGGTGGCATGGCACAGATACGCAGTATTTT. Protein sequence: CASSPRWHGTDTQYF.